The rows below give T cell receptor beta chains drawn from one sample of a study of blood T cell repertoires in COVID-19. Profiling relied on immunoSEQ multiplex PCR, and the TCRdb table lists in-frame clones only, not all of them. The sample yields 150,000 to 200,000 clones, about nine tenths seen once. The specimen sequenced was peripheral blood. The source of these receptors is a woman aged 70 to 79 with acute or convalescent COVID-19. Both conserved end residues are part of each CDR3. The D gene is left open where the match is weak. Clone sizes are given selectively: once, few, many, or a class where the clone is expanded.

d_gene	abundance	len	v_gene	j_gene	CDR3aa	CDR3nt
TRBD2	few	15	TRBV19	TRBJ2-7	CASSSGGRVAYEQYF	TGTGCCAGTAGTAGCGGGGGTCGGGTGGCCTACGAGCAGTACTTC
TRBD2	NA	17	TRBV7-2	TRBJ2-7	CASSLTPGTRSWYEQYF	TGTGCCAGCAGCTTAACCCCCGGGACTAGAAGTTGGTACGAGCAGTACTTC
NA	NA	8	TRBV20-1	TRBJ1-1	CSASPGPF	TGCAGTGCTAGTCCTGGCCCGTTT
TRBD1	NA	17	TRBV6-1	TRBJ1-1	CASSEARTGRLNTEAFF	TGTGCCAGCAGTGAAGCGAGGACAGGGCGGCTGAACACTGAAGCTTTCTTT
TRBD2	few	16	TRBV7-2	TRBJ2-7	CASKPQALAGVYEQYF	TGTGCCAGCAAACCCCAAGCCCTGGCGGGAGTCTACGAGCAGTACTTC
TRBD2	NA	15	TRBV6-1	TRBJ2-5	CASSEGLGGSETQYF	TGTGCCAGCAGTGAAGGGTTGGGAGGGTCGGAGACCCAGTACTTC
NA	NA	16	TRBV7-8	TRBJ2-1	CASSPIGQGLANEQFF	TGTGCCAGCAGCCCAATAGGGCAGGGACTGGCTAATGAGCAGTTCTTC
TRBD1	once	17	TRBV9	TRBJ1-2	CASSGDRGHTSPYGYTF	TGTGCCAGCAGCGGAGACAGGGGCCATACATCCCCCTATGGCTACACCTTC
NA	NA	14	TRBV5-1	TRBJ2-7	CASSPESSSYEQYF	TGCGCCAGCAGCCCCGAGTCGAGTTCCTACGAGCAGTACTTC
TRBD1	NA	13	TRBV5-1	TRBJ2-3	CASSFVQGDTQYF	TGCGCCAGCAGCTTTGTACAGGGGGATACGCAGTATTTT
NA	NA	14	TRBV10-3	TRBJ2-6	CAMGTGDGANVLTF	TGTGCCATGGGGACTGGGGATGGGGCCAACGTCCTGACTTTC
NA	NA	14	TRBV7-9	TRBJ2-2	CASSLSRNTGELFF	TGTGCCAGCAGCTTATCTCGGAACACCGGGGAGCTGTTTTTT
TRBD1	once	15	TRBV19	TRBJ2-7	CASSIEEGQASGQYF	TGTGCCAGTAGTATCGAAGAGGGACAGGCCTCAGGGCAGTACTTC
NA	NA	17	TRBV18	TRBJ2-7	CASSPPPQTDKNYEQYF	TGTGCCAGCTCACCACCACCCCAGACGGACAAGAACTACGAGCAGTACTTC
TRBD2	NA	20	TRBV18	TRBJ2-7	CASSPQHMSGTSGSGGEQYF	TGTGCCAGCTCACCTCAGCATATGTCCGGGACTAGCGGGAGCGGTGGAGAGCAGTACTTC
TRBD2	NA	20	TRBV7-7	TRBJ2-2	CASSPRTGTSGGADTGELFF	TGTGCCAGCAGCCCTCGCACCGGGACTAGCGGGGGGGCGGACACCGGGGAGCTGTTTTTT
TRBD2	NA	16	TRBV6-1	TRBJ2-1	CASSELRLAAYNEQFF	TGTGCCAGCAGTGAACTCAGACTAGCGGCGTACAATGAGCAGTTCTTC
TRBD1	NA	16	TRBV2	TRBJ1-3	CASSVGQAISGNTIYF	TGTGCCAGCAGTGTGGGACAGGCTATCTCTGGAAACACCATATATTTT
NA	NA	12	TRBV2	TRBJ1-5	CASRPVNQPQHF	TGTGCCAGCAGGCCAGTCAATCAGCCCCAGCATTTT
NA	NA	14	TRBV5-6	TRBJ1-1	CASSYRDWRTEAFF	TGTGCCAGCAGCTATCGGGACTGGCGCACTGAAGCTTTCTTT
NA	NA	14	TRBV3-1/TRBV3-2	TRBJ2-7	CASSQENRAYEQYF	TGTGCCAGCAGCCAAGAGAACAGGGCGTACGAGCAGTACTTC
TRBD2	NA	17	TRBV5-4	TRBJ2-7	CASSSGSPGGWYAEQYF	TGTGCCAGCAGCTCAGGGTCCCCGGGGGGTTGGTATGCCGAGCAGTACTTC
NA	NA	13	TRBV6-6	TRBJ1-1	CASRDTDPTEAFF	TGTGCCAGCAGGGACACGGACCCTACTGAAGCTTTCTTT
TRBD1	NA	14	TRBV10-2	TRBJ2-2	CASRGTGNTGELFF	TGCGCCAGCAGGGGGACAGGAAACACCGGGGAGCTGTTTTTT
NA	NA	14	TRBV6-5	TRBJ1-1	CASSYDSMNTEAFF	TGTGCCAGCAGTTACGACAGCATGAACACTGAAGCTTTCTTT
TRBD1	once	15	TRBV27	TRBJ2-1	CASSVRQGTYNEQFF	TGTGCCAGCAGTGTCCGACAGGGTACGTACAATGAGCAGTTCTTC
NA	NA	17	TRBV9	TRBJ2-2	CASSAARGGANTGELFF	TGTGCCAGCAGCGCCGCGCGGGGCGGGGCGAACACCGGGGAGCTGTTTTTT
TRBD1	NA	13	TRBV6-5	TRBJ1-6	CATKTGDNSPLHF	TGTGCCACCAAGACAGGGGATAATTCACCCCTCCACTTT
TRBD1	NA	13	TRBV5-6	TRBJ1-2	CASSRDRGYGYTF	TGTGCCAGCAGCCGGGACAGGGGCTATGGCTACACCTTC
NA	NA	17	TRBV7-9	TRBJ2-1	CASSFSRGKSSYNEQFF	TGTGCCAGCAGTTTTAGTAGGGGTAAAAGCTCCTACAATGAGCAGTTCTTC
NA	NA	14	TRBV6-2/TRBV6-3	TRBJ1-3	CASSYSGRRNTIYF	TGTGCCAGCAGTTACTCTGGCAGAAGAAACACCATATATTTT
TRBD2	NA	20	TRBV9	TRBJ2-1	CASSETGLAGDRAAYNEQFF	TGTGCCAGCAGTGAAACGGGACTAGCGGGAGATAGAGCGGCCTACAATGAGCAGTTCTTC
TRBD1	NA	14	TRBV7-2	TRBJ1-2	CASSLLQGSLGYTF	TGTGCCAGCAGCTTATTACAGGGGTCCCTAGGCTACACCTTC
TRBD1	NA	16	TRBV4-2	TRBJ1-6	CASSPGQGAPDSPLHF	TGTGCCAGCAGCCCCGGACAGGGAGCACCGGATTCACCCCTCCACTTT
NA	NA	15	TRBV5-1	TRBJ2-1	CASSLESRVRDEQFF	TGCGCCAGCAGCTTGGAATCCAGGGTTCGCGATGAGCAGTTCTTC
TRBD2	NA	16	TRBV11-2	TRBJ2-5	CASSERTSGGQETQYF	TGTGCCAGCAGCGAGAGGACTAGCGGGGGACAAGAGACCCAGTACTTC
TRBD1	NA	15	TRBV7-2	TRBJ1-2	CASSFSRDSNYGYTF	TGTGCCAGCAGCTTTTCCCGGGACAGCAACTATGGCTACACCTTC
NA	NA	12	TRBV11-2	TRBJ2-5	CASSLGVKTQYF	TGTGCCAGCAGCTTAGGAGTGAAGACCCAGTACTTC
NA	NA	14	TRBV19	TRBJ2-1	CASSIGGTYNEQFF	TGTGCCAGTAGTATCGGAGGGACCTACAATGAGCAGTTCTTC
NA	NA	14	TRBV5-5	TRBJ1-2	CASREDSLNYGYTF	TGTGCCAGCAGGGAGGACAGCCTGAACTATGGCTACACCTTC
NA	once	17	TRBV30	TRBJ1-6	CAWSVLRQKPTHSPLHF	TGTGCCTGGAGTGTACTTCGACAGAAACCCACCCATTCACCCCTCCACTTT
TRBD1	NA	15	TRBV19	TRBJ2-4	CASSPQDRVKNIQYF	TGTGCCAGTAGTCCCCAGGACAGGGTCAAAAACATTCAGTACTTC
NA	NA	12	TRBV24-1	TRBJ2-7	CATSDYRGAKYF	TGTGCCACCAGTGATTATCGGGGGGCAAAGTACTTC
NA	NA	11	TRBV5-6	TRBJ2-7	CASSKYSEQYF	TGTGCCAGCAGCAAGTACAGCGAGCAGTACTTC
NA	NA	15	TRBV7-8	TRBJ2-2	CASSLTAGNTGELFF	TGTGCCAGCAGTCTAACGGCAGGGAACACCGGGGAGCTGTTTTTT
NA	NA	12	TRBV29-1	TRBJ1-1	CSVANLNTEAFF	TGCAGCGTTGCAAATTTGAACACTGAAGCTTTCTTT
NA	NA	13	TRBV6-2/TRBV6-3	TRBJ2-7	CASSLGSKYEQYF	TGTGCCAGCAGTTTAGGGAGTAAGTACGAGCAGTACTTC
NA	NA	15	TRBV10-3	TRBJ2-7	CAISDSGGSSYEQYF	TGTGCCATCAGTGACTCTGGCGGCAGCTCCTACGAGCAGTACTTC
TRBD2	NA	16	TRBV6-2/TRBV6-3	TRBJ2-1	CASSYSGLRSYNEQFF	TGTGCCAGCAGTTACTCGGGACTACGCTCCTACAATGAGCAGTTCTTC
NA	few	13	TRBV7-8	TRBJ1-5	CASSLAPESPQHF	TGTGCCAGCAGCTTAGCGCCTGAGTCGCCCCAGCATTTT
NA	NA	12	TRBV7-2	TRBJ1-1	CASSSSNTEAFF	TGTGCCAGCAGCTCGTCGAACACTGAAGCTTTCTTT
TRBD1	NA	13	TRBV7-6	TRBJ2-3	CAVSDRVPDTQYF	TGTGCCGTATCGGACAGGGTCCCCGATACGCAGTATTTT
TRBD1	NA	14	TRBV5-1	TRBJ2-1	CASSTGTGDNEQFF	TGCGCCAGCAGCACCGGGACAGGAGACAATGAGCAGTTCTTC
TRBD1	once	14	TRBV30	TRBJ2-5	CAWSVMTGKETQYF	TGTGCCTGGAGTGTAATGACAGGGAAAGAGACCCAGTACTTC